This TCR beta chain was recovered during a study of cytomegalovirus exposure and HLA in healthy donors. Both 60 Vbeta primers and 13 Jbeta primers went into the PCR. Profiling relied on immunoSEQ multiplex PCR, and the TCRdb table lists in-frame clones only, not all of them. The sample lists about 200,000 clones; about 70% were seen once. Germline CDR1 SGHRS, CDR2 YFSETQ. V was shortened by 0 bases and J by 5 bases, with 14 bases between the two germline ends. The CDR3 extends over 15 amino acids. Material for sequencing was PBMCs. The TCR sequence derives from a man aged 40-49 years in good health and CMV-seropositive. The V gene is TRBV5-1, the J gene TRBJ1-1; no firm D call. The CDR3 spells CASSLEVHRGTEAFF. CDR3 coding DNA: TGCGCCAGCAGCTTGGAGGTCCATCGAGGAACTGAAGCTTTCTTT.